A single T cell receptor (beta chain) is shown here with its context. The data were obtained in a study of blood T cells in healthy people across ages. A second PCR of about 7 to 12 cycles used a sample-barcoded 5' primer and a J-beta primer mix. Every sample returned 2.5 million or more CDR3-containing paired-end reads. One entry per CDR3 protein, called by TCRdb with MiXCR from the 5' RACE reads. The table lists some 860,000 distinct CDR3 sequences, approximately 60% of them singletons. The trim removed 3 bases at V and 0 bases at J, leaving 7 bases unmatched. The V gene's germline CDR1 is LNHNV and CDR2 YYDKDF (reference sequence). This CDR3 is 16 amino acids long.

The genes are TRBV15 and TRBJ2-5; 7 positions agree with TRBD2. Sequenced material: blood. The sequence derives from a man in his forties in good health. CDR3 in amino acids: CATSSGGGRDQETQYF. CDR3 DNA sequence: TGTGCCACCAGCAGTGGGGGGGGAAGGGACCAAGAGACCCAGTACTTC.